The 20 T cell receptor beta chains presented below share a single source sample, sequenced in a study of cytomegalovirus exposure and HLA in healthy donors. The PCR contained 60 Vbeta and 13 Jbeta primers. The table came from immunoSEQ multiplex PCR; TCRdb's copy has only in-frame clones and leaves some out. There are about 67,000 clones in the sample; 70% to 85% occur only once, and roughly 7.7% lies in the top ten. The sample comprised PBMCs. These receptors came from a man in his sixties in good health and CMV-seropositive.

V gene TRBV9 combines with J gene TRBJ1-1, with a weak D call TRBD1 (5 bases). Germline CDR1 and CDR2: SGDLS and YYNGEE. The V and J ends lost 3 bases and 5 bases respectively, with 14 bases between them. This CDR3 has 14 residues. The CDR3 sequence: CASSDQAGVTEAFF. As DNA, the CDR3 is TGTGCCAGCAGCGACCAGGCGGGGGTTACTGAAGCTTTCTTT.

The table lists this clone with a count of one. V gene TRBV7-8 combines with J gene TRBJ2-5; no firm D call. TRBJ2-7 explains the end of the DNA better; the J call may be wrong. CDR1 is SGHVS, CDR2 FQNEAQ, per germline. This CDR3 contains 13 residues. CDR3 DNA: TGTGCCAGCAGCTTTATTAAGGACTACGAGCAGTACTTC. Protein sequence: CASSFIKDYEQYF.

The chain's CDR3 is CASRTDSYNEQFF. DNA of the CDR3: TGTGCCAGCAGAACGGACTCTTACAATGAGCAGTTCTTC. V gene TRBV6-1 combines with J gene TRBJ2-1; the D gene is possibly TRBD2 (5 bases). This CDR3 region has 13 residues. Germline CDR1 and CDR2: MNHNS and SASEGT. V lost 6 bases and J lost 4, with 10 bases in between.

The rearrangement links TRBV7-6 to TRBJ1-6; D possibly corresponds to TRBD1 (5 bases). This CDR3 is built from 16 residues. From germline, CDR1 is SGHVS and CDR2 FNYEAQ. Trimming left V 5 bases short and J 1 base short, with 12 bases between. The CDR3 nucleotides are TGTGCCAGCAGCCCACAAGCAGGGTCCTATAATTCACCCCTCCACTTT. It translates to CASSPQAGSYNSPLHF.

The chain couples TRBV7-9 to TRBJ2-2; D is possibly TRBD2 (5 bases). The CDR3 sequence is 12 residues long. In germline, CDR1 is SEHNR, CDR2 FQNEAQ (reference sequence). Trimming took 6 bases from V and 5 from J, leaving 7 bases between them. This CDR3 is CASREATGELFF. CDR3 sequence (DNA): TGTGCCAGCAGGGAGGCTACCGGGGAGCTGTTTTTT.

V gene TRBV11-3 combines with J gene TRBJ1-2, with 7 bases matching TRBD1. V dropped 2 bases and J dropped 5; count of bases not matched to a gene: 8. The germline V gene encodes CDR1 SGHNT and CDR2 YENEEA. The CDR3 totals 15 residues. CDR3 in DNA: TGTGCCAGCAGCTTAAGGCAGGGGGAAAGTTATGGCTACACCTTC. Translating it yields CASSLRQGESYGYTF.

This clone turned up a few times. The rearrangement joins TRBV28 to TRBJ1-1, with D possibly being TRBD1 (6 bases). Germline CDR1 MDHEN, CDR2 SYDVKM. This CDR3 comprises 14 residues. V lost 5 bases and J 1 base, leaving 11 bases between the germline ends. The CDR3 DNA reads TGTGCCAGCAGTCTACAGGGCCCGAACACTGAAGCTTTCTTT. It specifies CASSLQGPNTEAFF.

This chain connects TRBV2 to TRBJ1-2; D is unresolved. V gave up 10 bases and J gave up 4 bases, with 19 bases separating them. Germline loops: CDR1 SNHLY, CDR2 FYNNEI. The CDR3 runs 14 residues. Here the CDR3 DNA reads TGTGCCACTTCGATCCTGGGCCCCCTCTATGGCTACACCTTC. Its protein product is CATSILGPLYGYTF.

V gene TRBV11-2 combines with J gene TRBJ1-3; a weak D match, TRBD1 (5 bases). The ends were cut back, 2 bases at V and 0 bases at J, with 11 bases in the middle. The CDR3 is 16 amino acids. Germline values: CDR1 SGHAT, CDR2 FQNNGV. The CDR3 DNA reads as TGTGCCAGCAGCTTATGGGAGGGGTCCTCTGGAAACACCATATATTTT. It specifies CASSLWEGSSGNTIYF. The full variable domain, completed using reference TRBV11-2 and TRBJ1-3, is EAGVAQSPRYKIIEKRQSVAFWCNPISGHATLYWYQQILGQGPKLLIQFQNNGVVDDSQLPKDRFSAERLKGVDSTLKIQPAKLEDSAVYLCASSLWEGSSGNTIYFGEGSWLTVV.

CDR3 nucleotides: TGTGCCAGTAGTATTAGTAGCAATGAGCAGTTCTTC. It is translated as CASSISSNEQFF. The chain uses TRBV19 and TRBJ2-1, with D unclear. Trimming removed 3 bases at V and 6 bases at J, with 6 bases between. CDR3 length: 12 amino acids. Germline assignment: CDR1 LNHDA and CDR2 SQIVND (reference sequence).

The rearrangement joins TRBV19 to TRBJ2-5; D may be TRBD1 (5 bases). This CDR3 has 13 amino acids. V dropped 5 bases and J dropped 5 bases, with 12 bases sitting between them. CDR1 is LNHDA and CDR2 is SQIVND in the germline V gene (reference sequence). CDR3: CASSPSGPETQYF. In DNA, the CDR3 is TGTGCCAGTAGTCCGTCAGGGCCGGAGACCCAGTACTTC.

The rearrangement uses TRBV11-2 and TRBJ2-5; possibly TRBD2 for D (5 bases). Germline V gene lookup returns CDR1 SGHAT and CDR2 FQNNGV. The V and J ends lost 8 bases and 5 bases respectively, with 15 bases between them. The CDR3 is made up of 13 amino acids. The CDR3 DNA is TGTGCCAGCCGGAGAGGAGGTTCGGAGACCCAGTACTTC. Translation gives CASRRGGSETQYF. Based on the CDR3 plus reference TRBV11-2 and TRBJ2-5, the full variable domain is EAGVAQSPRYKIIEKRQSVAFWCNPISGHATLYWYQQILGQGPKLLIQFQNNGVVDDSQLPKDRFSAERLKGVDSTLKIQPAKLEDSAVYLCASRRGGSETQYFGPGTRLLVL.

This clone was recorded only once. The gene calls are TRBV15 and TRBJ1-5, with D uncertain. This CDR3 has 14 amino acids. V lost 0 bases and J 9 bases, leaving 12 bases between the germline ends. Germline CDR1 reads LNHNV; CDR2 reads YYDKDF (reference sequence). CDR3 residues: CATSRDAVSGPQHF. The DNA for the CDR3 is TGTGCCACCAGCAGAGATGCGGTATCCGGGCCCCAGCATTTT.

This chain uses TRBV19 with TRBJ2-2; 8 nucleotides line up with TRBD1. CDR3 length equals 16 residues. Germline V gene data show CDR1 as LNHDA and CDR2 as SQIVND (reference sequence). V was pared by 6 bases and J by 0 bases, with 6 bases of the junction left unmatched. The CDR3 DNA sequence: TGTGCCAGTAGCCTACAGGGGGGTGCGAACACCGGGGAGCTGTTTTTT. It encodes CASSLQGGANTGELFF.

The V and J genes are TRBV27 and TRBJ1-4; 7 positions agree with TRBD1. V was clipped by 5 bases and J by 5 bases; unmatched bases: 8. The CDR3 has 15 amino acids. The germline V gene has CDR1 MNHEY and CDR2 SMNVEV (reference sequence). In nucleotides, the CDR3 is TGTGCCAGCAGTGGATCTGTGGACAGGAATGAAAAACTGTTTTTT. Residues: CASSGSVDRNEKLFF.

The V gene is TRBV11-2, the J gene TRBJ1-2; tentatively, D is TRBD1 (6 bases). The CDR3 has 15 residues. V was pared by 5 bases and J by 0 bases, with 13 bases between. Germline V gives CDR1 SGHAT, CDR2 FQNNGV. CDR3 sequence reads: CASSPRTVSNYGYTF. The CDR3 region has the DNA TGTGCCAGCAGCCCGAGGACAGTATCTAACTATGGCTACACCTTC. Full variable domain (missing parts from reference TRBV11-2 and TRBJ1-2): EAGVAQSPRYKIIEKRQSVAFWCNPISGHATLYWYQQILGQGPKLLIQFQNNGVVDDSQLPKDRFSAERLKGVDSTLKIQPAKLEDSAVYLCASSPRTVSNYGYTFGSGTRLTVV.

The CDR3 protein is CASSFSGDEQFF. Here the CDR3 DNA reads TGCGCCAGCAGCTTTAGCGGAGACGAGCAGTTCTTC. The rearrangement links TRBV5-1 to TRBJ2-1, with D perhaps matching TRBD2 (6 bases). Per germline, CDR1 SGHRS and CDR2 YFSETQ. The CDR3 is 12 residues long. V was trimmed by 2 bases and J by 10 bases, leaving 10 bases between them.

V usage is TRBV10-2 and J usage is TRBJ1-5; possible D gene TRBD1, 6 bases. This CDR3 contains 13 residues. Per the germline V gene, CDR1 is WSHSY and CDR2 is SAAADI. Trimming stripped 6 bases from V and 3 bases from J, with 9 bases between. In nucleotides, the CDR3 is TGCGCCAGCAGCCGGGACAACAATCAGCCCCAGCATTTT. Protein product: CASSRDNNQPQHF.

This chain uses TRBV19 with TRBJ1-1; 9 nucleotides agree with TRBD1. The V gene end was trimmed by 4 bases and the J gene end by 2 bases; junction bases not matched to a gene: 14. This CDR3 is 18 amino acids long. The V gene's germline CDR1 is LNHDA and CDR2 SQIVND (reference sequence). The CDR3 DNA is TGTGCCAGTAGTACGCCCCCGGGACAGGGTCTCGCCAACACTGAAGCTTTCTTT. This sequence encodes CASSTPPGQGLANTEAFF.

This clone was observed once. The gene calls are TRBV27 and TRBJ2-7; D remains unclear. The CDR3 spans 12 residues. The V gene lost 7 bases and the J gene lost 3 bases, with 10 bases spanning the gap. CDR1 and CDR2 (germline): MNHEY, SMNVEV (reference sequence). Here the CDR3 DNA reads TGTGCCAGCATAGCCCCCAACTACGAGCAGTACTTC. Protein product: CASIAPNYEQYF.